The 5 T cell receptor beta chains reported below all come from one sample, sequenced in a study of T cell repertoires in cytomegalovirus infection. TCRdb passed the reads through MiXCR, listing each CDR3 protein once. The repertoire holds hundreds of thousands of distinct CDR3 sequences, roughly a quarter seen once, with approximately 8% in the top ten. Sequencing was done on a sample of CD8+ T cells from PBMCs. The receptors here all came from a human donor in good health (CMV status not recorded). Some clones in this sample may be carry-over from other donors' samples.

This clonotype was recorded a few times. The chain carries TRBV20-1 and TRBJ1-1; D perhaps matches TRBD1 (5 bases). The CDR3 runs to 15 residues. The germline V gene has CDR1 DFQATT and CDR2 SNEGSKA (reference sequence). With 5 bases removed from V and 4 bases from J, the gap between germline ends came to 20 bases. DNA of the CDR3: TGCAGTGCTCTGGGCGGGACCTTCGGGGGCACTGAAGCTTTCTTT. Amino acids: CSALGGTFGGTEAFF.

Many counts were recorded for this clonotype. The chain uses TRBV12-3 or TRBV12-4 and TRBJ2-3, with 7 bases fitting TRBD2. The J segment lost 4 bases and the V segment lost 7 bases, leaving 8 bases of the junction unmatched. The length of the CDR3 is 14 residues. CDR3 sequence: CASTFGGGADTQYF. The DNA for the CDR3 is TGTGCCAGCACTTTTGGCGGGGGTGCAGATACGCAGTATTTT.

The CDR3 DNA reads TGCGCCAGCAGCCAAGACGGCAGGGGCCATTACAATGAGCAGTTCTTC. Its translation is CASSQDGRGHYNEQFF. This rearrangement joins TRBV4-1 to TRBJ2-1, with D tentatively TRBD1 (6 bases). The CDR3 extends over 16 amino acids. The V gene's germline CDR1 is MGHRA and CDR2 YSYEKL. Trimming removed 0 bases at V and 4 bases at J, with 13 bases between.

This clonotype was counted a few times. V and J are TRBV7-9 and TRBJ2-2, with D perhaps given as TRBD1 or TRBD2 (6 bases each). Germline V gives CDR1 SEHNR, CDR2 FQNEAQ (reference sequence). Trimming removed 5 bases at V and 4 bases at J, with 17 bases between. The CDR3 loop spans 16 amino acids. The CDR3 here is CASSQLGGTRTGELFF. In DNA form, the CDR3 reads TGTGCCAGCAGCCAGTTGGGGGGCACGCGCACCGGGGAGCTGTTTTTT.

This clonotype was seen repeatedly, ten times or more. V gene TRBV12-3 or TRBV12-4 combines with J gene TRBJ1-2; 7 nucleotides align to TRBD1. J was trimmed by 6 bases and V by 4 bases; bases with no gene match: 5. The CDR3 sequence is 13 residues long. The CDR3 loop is CASSSGTVDGYTF. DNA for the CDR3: TGTGCCAGCAGTTCAGGGACAGTGGATGGCTACACCTTC.